The text below deals with one TCR beta chain. Antigen unknown. This specimen belongs to a study of cytomegalovirus exposure and HLA in healthy donors. Broader study findings: It was reported that TCR beta sequences correctly inferred the HLA-A and HLA-B alleles for most subjects. Highly shared sequence variants in one cluster were likely a sequencing artifact. Earlier analysis yielded a pattern in which most TCR beta V segments were productive about 90% or about 30% of the time.

The CDR3 extends over 13 amino acids. Germline V CDR1 and CDR2: GTSNPN, SVGIG (reference sequence). V was trimmed by 2 bases and J by 6 bases, leaving 13 bases between them. PCR primers comprised 60 Vbeta and 13 Jbeta primers. Clones were read by immunoSEQ multiplex PCR, and TCRdb kept only the in-frame ones, dropping some. The table includes 100,000 or so clones, about four fifths detected once. The J gene is TRBJ1-2, the V gene TRBV30, with D tentatively TRBD1 (6 bases). The sample taken for sequencing was PBMCs. This TCR derives from a man aged 30 to 39 in good health and CMV-seronegative. The CDR3 spells CAWSLGDNNGYTF. The CDR3 region has the DNA TGTGCCTGGAGTCTCGGGGACAACAATGGCTACACCTTC.